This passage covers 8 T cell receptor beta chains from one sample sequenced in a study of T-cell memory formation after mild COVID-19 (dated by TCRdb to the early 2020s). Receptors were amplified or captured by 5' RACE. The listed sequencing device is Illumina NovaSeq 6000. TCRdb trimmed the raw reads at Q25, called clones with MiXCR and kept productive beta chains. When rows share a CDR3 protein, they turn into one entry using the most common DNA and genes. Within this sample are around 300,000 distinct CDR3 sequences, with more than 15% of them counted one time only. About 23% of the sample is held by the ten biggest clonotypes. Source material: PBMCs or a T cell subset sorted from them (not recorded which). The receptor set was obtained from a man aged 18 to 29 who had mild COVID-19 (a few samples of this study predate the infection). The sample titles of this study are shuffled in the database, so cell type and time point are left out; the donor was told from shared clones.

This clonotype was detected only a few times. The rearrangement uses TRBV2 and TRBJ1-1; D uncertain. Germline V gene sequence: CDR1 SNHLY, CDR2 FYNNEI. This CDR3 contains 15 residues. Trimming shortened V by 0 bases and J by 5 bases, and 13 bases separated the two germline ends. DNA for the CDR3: TGTGCCAGCAGTGAAGCGCTTGTTCAGTGGACTGAAGCTTTCTTT. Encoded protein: CASSEALVQWTEAFF.

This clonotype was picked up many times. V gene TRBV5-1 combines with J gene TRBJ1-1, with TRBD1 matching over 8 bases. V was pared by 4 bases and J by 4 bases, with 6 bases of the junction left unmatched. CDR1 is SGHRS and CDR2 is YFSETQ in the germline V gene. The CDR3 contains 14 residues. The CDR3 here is CASSNTGGSTEAFF. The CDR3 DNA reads TGCGCCAGCAGCAATACAGGGGGATCCACTGAAGCTTTCTTT.

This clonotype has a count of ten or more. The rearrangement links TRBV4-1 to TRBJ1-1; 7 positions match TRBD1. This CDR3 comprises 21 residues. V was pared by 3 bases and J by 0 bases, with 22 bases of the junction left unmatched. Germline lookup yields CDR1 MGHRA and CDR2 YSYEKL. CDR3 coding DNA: TGCGCCAGCAGCCAGCTATTCCAGAATTTCCGGGACAGCCTTCTGAACACTGAAGCTTTCTTT. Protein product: CASSQLFQNFRDSLLNTEAFF.

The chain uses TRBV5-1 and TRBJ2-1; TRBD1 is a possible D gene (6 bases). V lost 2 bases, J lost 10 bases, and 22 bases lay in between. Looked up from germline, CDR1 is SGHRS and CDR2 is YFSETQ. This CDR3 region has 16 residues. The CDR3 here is CASSLLGQIKAQEQFF. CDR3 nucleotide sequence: TGCGCCAGCAGCTTACTAGGACAGATCAAAGCACAGGAGCAGTTCTTC.

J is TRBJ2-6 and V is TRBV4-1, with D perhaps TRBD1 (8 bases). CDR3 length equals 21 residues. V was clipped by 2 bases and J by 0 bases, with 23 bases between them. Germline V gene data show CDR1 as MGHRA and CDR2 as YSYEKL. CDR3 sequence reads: CASSQRAGQALPPSGANVLTF. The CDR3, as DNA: TGCGCCAGCAGCCAAAGAGCGGGACAGGCCCTACCCCCCTCTGGGGCCAACGTCCTGACTTTC.

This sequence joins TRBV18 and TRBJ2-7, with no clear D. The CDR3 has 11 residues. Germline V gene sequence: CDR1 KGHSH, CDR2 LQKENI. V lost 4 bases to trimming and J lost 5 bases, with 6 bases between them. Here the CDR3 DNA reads TGTGCCAGCTCACGGGCCGACGAGCAGTACTTC. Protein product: CASSRADEQYF.

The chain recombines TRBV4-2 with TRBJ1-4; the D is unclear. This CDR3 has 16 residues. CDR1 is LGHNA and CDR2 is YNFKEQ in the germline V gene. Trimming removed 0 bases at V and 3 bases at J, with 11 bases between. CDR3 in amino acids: CASSQDLKAPNEKLFF. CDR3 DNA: TGTGCCAGCAGCCAAGATCTGAAAGCTCCTAATGAAAAACTGTTTTTT.

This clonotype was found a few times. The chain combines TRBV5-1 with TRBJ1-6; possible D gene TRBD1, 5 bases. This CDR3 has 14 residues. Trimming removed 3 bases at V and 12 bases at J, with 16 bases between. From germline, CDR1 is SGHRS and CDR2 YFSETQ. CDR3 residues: CASSSDPTARPLHF. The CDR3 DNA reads TGCGCCAGCAGCTCGGACCCGACAGCTCGACCCCTCCACTTT.